This T cell receptor (beta chain) was recorded in a study of post-analysis software for immune sequencing data. Study details: Relapsing-remitting, secondary progressive and progressive-relapsing forms of multiple sclerosis all featured among disease courses.

Study-wide results and limits: When patients were compared with controls, 5 or 6 TRBV segments were more frequent, TRBV5-6, TRBV5-1 and TRBV20-1 among them.

cDNA libraries of TCR beta carried unique molecular identifiers. TCRdb redid the calling of the PCR reads with MiXCR, one entry per CDR3 protein. The sample consists of some 700,000 distinct CDR3 sequences, about 60% of them appearing once. Note on this clonotype: The antigen is undetermined.

The germline V gene encodes CDR1 GTSNPN and CDR2 SVGIG (reference sequence). There are 16 residues in the CDR3. Trimming removed 2 bases at V and 6 bases at J, with 17 bases between. The sequence came from a girl between 2 and 10 years old with multiple sclerosis. The V and J genes are TRBV30 and TRBJ1-6; weak D call: TRBD1 (6 bases). The sample comprised blood. CDR3 region: CAWSPELTGPNSPLHF. CDR3 nucleotides: TGTGCCTGGAGTCCTGAATTGACAGGACCTAATTCACCCCTCCACTTT.